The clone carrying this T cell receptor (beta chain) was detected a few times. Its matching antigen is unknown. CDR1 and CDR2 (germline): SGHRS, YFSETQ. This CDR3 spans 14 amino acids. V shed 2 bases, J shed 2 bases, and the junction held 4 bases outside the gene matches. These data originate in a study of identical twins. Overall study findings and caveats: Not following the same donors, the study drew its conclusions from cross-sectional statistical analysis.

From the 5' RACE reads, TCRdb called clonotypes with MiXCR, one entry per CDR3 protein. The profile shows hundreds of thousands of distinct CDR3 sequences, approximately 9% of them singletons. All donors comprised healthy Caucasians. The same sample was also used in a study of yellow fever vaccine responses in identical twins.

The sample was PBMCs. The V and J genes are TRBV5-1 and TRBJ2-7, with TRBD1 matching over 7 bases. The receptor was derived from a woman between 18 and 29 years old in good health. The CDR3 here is CASSFLTGAYEQYF. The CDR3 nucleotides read TGCGCCAGCAGCTTTCTCACAGGGGCCTACGAGCAGTACTTC. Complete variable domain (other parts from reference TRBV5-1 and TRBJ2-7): KAGVTQTPRYLIKTRGQQVTLSCSPISGHRSVSWYQQTPGQGLQFLFEYFSETQRNKGNFPGRFSGRQFSNSRSEMNVSTLELGDSALYLCASSFLTGAYEQYFGPGTRLTVT.